The 14 T cell receptor beta chains below come from one sample, sequenced in a study of T cells in Graves' hyperthyroidism and ophthalmopathy. What was amplified from RNA transcripts were TCR beta CDR3 regions. HTBI primers were the set used in a first-round RT-PCR of the TCR CDR3. From the multiplex PCR reads, TCRdb called clonotypes with MiXCR, one entry per CDR3 protein. The sample includes 500,000 to 650,000 distinct CDR3 sequences, around 15% seen only once; the top ten take around 13%. Sequencing used blood. The receptor source for this set is a woman aged 50 to 60 with Graves' ophthalmopathy.

A word on this clonotype: A much larger clone differs by one base, so this may be a read error. Since no conserved phenylalanine or tryptophan closes the CDR3, a read error is the likely cause. This rearrangement joins TRBV19 to TRBJ2-1; 10 nucleotides line up with TRBD1. V trimming: 6 bases; J trimming: 5 bases; junction bases outside the gene matches: 4. The CDR3 is 14 residues long. Germline V lookup: CDR1 LNHDA, CDR2 SQIVND (reference sequence). CDR3 DNA sequence: TGTGCCAGTAGCCGACAGGGGGCGAACAATGAGCAGTTCTCC. Residues: CASSRQGANNEQFS.

The table lists this clonotype with many counts. The J gene is TRBJ1-5, the V gene TRBV12-3 or TRBV12-4; weak D call: TRBD1 (6 bases). The CDR3 covers 14 residues. V was trimmed by 1 base and J by 7 bases, leaving 11 bases between them. The CDR3: CASSLEGVPQPQHF. CDR3 nucleotides: TGTGCCAGCAGTTTAGAGGGGGTTCCACAGCCCCAGCATTTT.

This sequence joins TRBV10-3 and TRBJ1-5, with unresolved D. Trimming left V 3 bases short and J 4 bases short, with 7 bases between. The germline V gene has CDR1 ENHRY and CDR2 SYGVKD. This CDR3 is built from 13 residues. CDR3 in DNA: TGTGCCATCAGTGAAGGGCATAATCAGCCCCAGCATTTT. Translating gives CAISEGHNQPQHF.

The rearrangement uses TRBV28 and TRBJ1-6; D is ambiguous. Germline CDR1 MDHEN, CDR2 SYDVKM. The CDR3 is made up of 12 amino acids. V gave up 6 bases and J gave up 10 bases, with 10 bases separating them. Here the CDR3 reads CASSSAASPLHF. The CDR3 bases are TGTGCCAGCAGCTCAGCGGCGTCACCCCTCCACTTT.

This clonotype was observed many times. This chain joins TRBV28 and TRBJ2-7; TRBD2 aligns across 13 bases. Germline CDR1 reads MDHEN; CDR2 reads SYDVKM. V was clipped by 6 bases and J by 6 bases; unmatched bases: 17. The CDR3 is 18 residues long. The chain's CDR3 is CASSSPGTSGVIGSEQYF. The CDR3 nucleotides read TGTGCCAGCAGCTCGCCCGGGACTAGCGGGGTAATAGGTTCCGAGCAGTACTTC.

The chain joins TRBV6-2 or TRBV6-3 to TRBJ2-1; 8 bases map to TRBD2. This CDR3 is built from 14 residues. Germline CDR1 is MNHEY and CDR2 is SVGEGT. The V segment lost 4 bases and the J segment 10 bases; nucleotides outside the gene matches: 9. CDR3 protein: CASSFQREIGEQFF. DNA for the CDR3: TGTGCCAGCAGTTTCCAGCGGGAGATCGGGGAGCAGTTCTTC.

This clonotype was observed a few times. The chain carries TRBV4-3 and TRBJ1-2; 8 bases map to TRBD1. The V and J ends lost 4 bases and 5 bases, in that order; junction bases with no gene match: 6. The CDR3 runs to 14 residues. Germline V gives CDR1 LGHNA, CDR2 YSLEER. The CDR3 DNA reads TGCGCCAGCAGCCCAGCCACAGGGGGGTATGGCTACACCTTC. Protein sequence: CASSPATGGYGYTF.

The rearrangement links TRBV19 to TRBJ2-3; 7 bases fit TRBD2. CDR3 length equals 14 residues. J was trimmed by 5 bases and V by 3 bases; bases with no gene match: 5. CDR1 is LNHDA and CDR2 is SQIVND in the germline V gene (reference sequence). The CDR3 sequence is CASSIHREEDTQYF. CDR3 sequence (DNA): TGTGCCAGTAGTATCCACCGGGAGGAAGATACGCAGTATTTT.

The J gene is TRBJ1-4, the V gene TRBV20-1, with D tentatively TRBD1 (5 bases). There are 13 residues in the CDR3. Germline CDR1 and CDR2: DFQATT and SNEGSKA (reference sequence). The V end lost 0 bases, the J end lost 5 bases, and 7 bases lay between the germline ends. The CDR3 sequence: CSARDPGNEKLFF. Here the CDR3 DNA reads TGCAGTGCTAGAGATCCAGGGAATGAAAAACTGTTTTTT.

This clonotype was observed a few times. CDR3 in DNA: TGTGCCAGCAGCTGGACTAGCGGGACGGGCACAGATACGCAGTATTTT. This codes for CASSWTSGTGTDTQYF. The chain carries TRBV7-9 and TRBJ2-3; the match to TRBD2 covers 12 bases. Per germline, CDR1 SEHNR and CDR2 FQNEAQ (reference sequence). The CDR3 is 16 amino acids. With 4 bases clipped from V and 1 base from J, the junction kept 3 bases outside the gene matches.

This clonotype appeared many times. This chain joins TRBV20-1 and TRBJ2-1; D remains unclear. Trimming shortened V by 0 bases and J by 3 bases, and 9 bases separated the two germline ends. Germline V gene sequence: CDR1 DFQATT, CDR2 SNEGSKA (reference sequence). This CDR3 has 14 amino acids. This CDR3 is CSARDRRNYNEQFF. The CDR3 nucleotides are TGCAGTGCTAGAGATCGAAGAAACTACAATGAGCAGTTCTTC.

There are a few counts of this clonotype. This chain uses TRBV5-4 with TRBJ2-7; unclear D gene. This CDR3 comprises 14 residues. Germline lookup yields CDR1 SGHNT and CDR2 YYREEE (reference sequence). Trimming removed 1 base at V and 2 bases at J, with 10 bases between. CDR3 DNA sequence: TGTGCCAGCAGCTTGCAACAGAAAACCTACGAGCAGTACTTC. This codes for CASSLQQKTYEQYF.

The chain uses TRBV30 and TRBJ2-1; the match to TRBD2 covers 13 bases. This CDR3 spans 16 amino acids. In germline, CDR1 is GTSNPN, CDR2 SVGIG (reference sequence). Trimming took 2 bases from V and 10 from J; bases not matched to a gene: 11. CDR3: CAWSKITGLAGHEQFF. The CDR3 DNA reads TGTGCCTGGAGTAAAATTACGGGACTAGCGGGACACGAGCAGTTCTTC.

This clonotype was detected ten times or more. The gene calls are TRBV3-1 and TRBJ1-2, with D possibly TRBD1 on 6 matching bases. The CDR3 totals 14 residues. Germline CDR1 and CDR2: LGHDT and YNNKEL (reference sequence). The V end was cut by 4 bases, the J end by 7 bases, with 16 bases between. The DNA for the CDR3 is TGTGCCAGCAGCCTCCTTAGGACAGATATTGGCTACACCTTC. Translating gives CASSLLRTDIGYTF. Full variable domain (rest looked up from reference TRBV3-1 and TRBJ1-2): DTAVSQTPKYLVTQMGNDKSIKCEQNLGHDTMYWYKQDSKKFLKIMFSYNNKELIINETVPNRFSPKSPDKAHLNLHINSLELGDSAVYFCASSLLRTDIGYTFGSGTRLTVV.